The present TCR beta chain was sequenced within a study of blood T cell repertoires in COVID-19. Study-level information: The samples span acute and convalescent COVID-19 from the United States, Italy and Spain. T cells, B-cell-depleted T cells, or PBMCs supplied cDNA or gDNA.

As processed by the authors: Nucleated cell number was recorded as an estimate derived from reference gene primer amplification. TCRdb's copy holds only in-frame clones and misses some; the assay was immunoSEQ multiplex PCR. V, J and clone size are those of that table, while D and trimming were read from the DNA. The sample holds about 220,000 clones, around 82% seen once. Losses at the gene ends were 6 bases for V and 3 bases for J; bases not matched to a gene: 4. CDR3 length: 12 residues. The germline CDR1 and CDR2 sequences are SQVTM and ANQGSEA. J is TRBJ2-7 and V is TRBV29-1; 8 positions agree with TRBD2. The sequence was collected from a woman aged 25 to 45 who had recovered from COVID-19. The sequencing sample was made of peripheral blood. CDR3 DNA: TGCAGCGTCGGGAGGGGGATCTACGAGCAGTACTTC. Translation: CSVGRGIYEQYF.